The 20 T cell receptor beta chains listed next were all sequenced from one sample in a study of control samples from healthy donors and cancer patients. Libraries were prepared by immunoSEQ multiplex PCR; TCRdb keeps only in-frame clonotypes and omits some of them. The sample totals about 190,000 clones. Sequenced sample: blood. Every receptor here comes from a woman aged 25 to 39 in good health.

Turning to this clone: Distinct nucleotide sequences in the sample also encode this CDR3. The chain links TRBV4-1 to TRBJ1-1, with TRBD1 matching over 8 bases. V lost 4 bases, J lost 5 bases, and 6 bases stayed unmatched. Looked up from germline, CDR1 is MGHRA and CDR2 is YSYEKL. This CDR3 spans 14 amino acids. CDR3 residues: CASSPRQGRTEAFF. CDR3 DNA: TGCGCCAGCAGCCCAAGACAGGGGAGGACTGAAGCTTTCTTT.

V usage is TRBV5-1 and J usage is TRBJ2-7; D uncertain. The CDR3 is made up of 15 amino acids. V shed 4 bases and J shed 7 bases, with 21 bases lying between them. Germline V gene lookup returns CDR1 SGHRS and CDR2 YFSETQ. The CDR3 nucleotides read TGCGCCAGCAGCGTGATCGGGCGGACCCTTGATGAGCAGTACTTC. Encoded protein: CASSVIGRTLDEQYF.

The rearrangement joins TRBV21-1 to TRBJ2-5; TRBD2, the table's D call, was not compared with the DNA. TRBV21-1 is tagged as a pseudogene. The CDR3 loop spans 12 amino acids. CDR3 protein: CAPLAGLETQYF. The CDR3 coding sequence is TGTGCCCCACTAGCGGGGTTGGAGACCCAGTACTTC.

This chain uses TRBV10-3 with TRBJ2-3; TRBD1 matches at 9 bases. There are 16 residues in the CDR3. Unmatched junction bases numbered 8, after V lost 4 bases and J lost 3 bases. Per germline, CDR1 ENHRY and CDR2 SYGVKD. The CDR3 protein is CAISAGQGKGTDTQYF. DNA for the CDR3: TGTGCCATCAGTGCTGGACAGGGGAAGGGTACAGATACGCAGTATTTT.

The chain is built from TRBV11-2 and TRBJ1-6, with D uncertain. V shed 7 bases and J shed 11 bases, with 12 bases lying between them. Per germline, CDR1 SGHAT and CDR2 FQNNGV. This CDR3 region has 12 residues. The CDR3 DNA reads TGTGCCAGCACCCAGACGAGGGCACCCCTCCACTTT. This sequence encodes CASTQTRAPLHF.

The chain carries TRBV9 and TRBJ1-1, with a tentative D call TRBD1 (5 bases). Trimming pared 1 base from V and 8 bases from J, leaving 9 bases between. Looked up from germline, CDR1 is SGDLS and CDR2 is YYNGEE. CDR3 size: 12 residues. CDR3 bases: TGTGCCAGCAGCGTATCAGGGTCGGAAGCTTTCTTT. It is translated as CASSVSGSEAFF.

V and J are TRBV5-4 and TRBJ1-6, with D hard to call. Trimming cost V 5 bases and J 4 bases, with 16 bases left between them. The CDR3 totals 16 residues. CDR1 SGHNT and CDR2 YYREEE come from the germline V gene (reference sequence). The DNA of the CDR3 is TGTGCCAGCAGTCGTGGGTCTTCCCTTTATAATTCACCCCTCCACTTT. It yields the protein CASSRGSSLYNSPLHF.

This chain uses TRBV13 with TRBJ1-1; perhaps TRBD1 as D (5 bases). Trimming removed 5 bases at V and 9 bases at J, with 19 bases between. The germline gives CDR1 PRHDT, CDR2 FYEKMQ (reference sequence). The CDR3 extends over 14 amino acids. The CDR3 here is CASSLRDPGEKAFF. The CDR3 DNA is TGTGCCAGCAGCCTCCGGGACCCGGGGGAGAAAGCTTTCTTT.

The chain employs TRBV6-1 and TRBJ2-3, with 8 nucleotides matching TRBD2. The CDR3 has 17 residues. V shed 1 base and J 0 bases; nucleotides not matched to a gene: 6. Germline V gives CDR1 MNHNS, CDR2 SASEGT. CDR3 loop: CASSEVPLADSTDTQYF. The DNA of the CDR3 is TGTGCCAGCAGTGAAGTGCCACTAGCGGATAGCACAGATACGCAGTATTTT.

V and J are TRBV3-1 (or the pseudogene TRBV3-2) and TRBJ1-6; TRBD1 is a possible D gene (6 bases). The CDR3 is 17 amino acids. Looked up from germline, CDR1 is LGHDT and CDR2 is YNNKEL (reference sequence). V lost 4 bases to trimming and J lost 3 bases, with 16 bases between them. The CDR3 here is CASSRGEGEYYNSPLHF. The CDR3 DNA reads as TGTGCCAGCAGCCGCGGGGAGGGGGAATACTATAATTCACCCCTCCACTTT.

Points on this clone: Sequence at one end of the junction differs from germline and may be a read error. The chain combines TRBV7-7 with TRBJ1-5; D remains unclear. The CDR3 consists of 13 residues. Per the germline V gene, CDR1 is SSHAT and CDR2 is FNYEAQ (reference sequence). CDR3: CASSLDFNQPQHF. As DNA, the CDR3 is TGTGCTAGCAGCTTAGACTTTAATCAGCCCCAGCATTTT.

The J gene is TRBJ1-2, the V gene TRBV6-5; maybe TRBD1 (5 bases). The germline CDR1 and CDR2 sequences are MNHEY and SVGAGI. V was trimmed by 7 bases and J by 7 bases, leaving 16 bases between them. The CDR3 spans 13 residues. The CDR3 protein is CASTQGRGIGYTF. The CDR3 coding sequence is TGTGCCAGCACTCAAGGCCGGGGGATTGGCTACACCTTC.

This chain links TRBV30 with TRBJ2-3, with a tentative D call TRBD2 (5 bases). Germline loops: CDR1 GTSNPN, CDR2 SVGIG (reference sequence). The CDR3 loop spans 14 amino acids. V lost 4 bases to trimming and J lost 4 bases, with 15 bases between them. The CDR3 sequence is CAWTGKSPADTQYF. CDR3 DNA sequence: TGTGCCTGGACGGGGAAAAGCCCCGCAGATACGCAGTATTTT.

The V gene is TRBV6-5, the J gene TRBJ2-5; 10 bases are shared with TRBD1. CDR1 MNHEY and CDR2 SVGAGI come from the germline V gene. This CDR3 spans 14 amino acids. The J segment lost 5 bases and the V segment lost 7 bases, leaving 7 bases of the junction unmatched. The CDR3 DNA reads TGTGCCAGCAACCGTGACAGGGGGCGGGAGACCCAGTACTTC. Residues: CASNRDRGRETQYF.

The chain combines TRBV4-3 with TRBJ2-7, with 7 bases lining up with TRBD1. The CDR3 has 15 residues. V dropped 0 bases and J dropped 4; count of bases not matched to a gene: 6. Germline CDR1 LGHNA, CDR2 YSLEER. CDR3 sequence: CASSQDRDRSYEQYF. CDR3 in DNA: TGCGCCAGCAGCCAAGACCGGGACAGATCATACGAGCAGTACTTC.

The gene calls are TRBV5-1 and TRBJ2-7, with 10 bases that match TRBD2. The CDR3 has 18 amino acids. Losses at the gene ends were 0 bases for V and 3 bases for J; bases not matched to a gene: 12. Germline V CDR1 and CDR2: SGHRS, YFSETQ. The CDR3 DNA is TGCGCCAGCAGCTTGGCTACTAGCGGGGTGGGCGCCATCTACGAGCAGTACTTC. Translating gives CASSLATSGVGAIYEQYF.

The J gene is TRBJ1-2, the V gene TRBV3-1 (or the pseudogene TRBV3-2); D remains ambiguous. CDR3 size: 14 residues. The germline V gene has CDR1 LGHDT and CDR2 YNNKEL (reference sequence). V gave up 4 bases and J gave up 0 bases, with 9 bases separating them. CDR3 loop: CASSRTTSNYGYTF. CDR3 in DNA: TGTGCCAGCAGCCGGACGACCTCTAACTATGGCTACACCTTC.

V and J are TRBV19 and TRBJ2-7; the D is unclear. Germline CDR1 is LNHDA and CDR2 is SQIVND (reference sequence). CDR3 length equals 13 residues. Deletions cut 1 base from V and 3 bases from J, with 7 bases between. CDR3 DNA: TGTGCCAGTAGTATAGGGATTAACTACGAGCAGTACTTC. This encodes CASSIGINYEQYF.

The CDR3 sequence is CASSTRPVNTEAFF. In DNA, the CDR3 is TGTGCCAGTAGTACCCGCCCGGTGAACACTGAAGCTTTCTTT. V usage is TRBV19 and J usage is TRBJ1-1; D ambiguous. Germline loops: CDR1 LNHDA, CDR2 SQIVND (reference sequence). This CDR3 comprises 14 residues. V lost 4 bases and J 0 bases, leaving 9 bases between the germline ends.

V is TRBV6-1 and J is TRBJ1-4; D is undetermined. The V gene's germline CDR1 is MNHNS and CDR2 SASEGT. The CDR3 contains 15 residues. Trimming removed 3 bases from V and 3 bases from J, with 11 bases in between. The DNA for the CDR3 is TGTGCCAGCAGTGACCGGGTGGAACCTAATGAAAAACTGTTTTTT. It yields the protein CASSDRVEPNEKLFF.